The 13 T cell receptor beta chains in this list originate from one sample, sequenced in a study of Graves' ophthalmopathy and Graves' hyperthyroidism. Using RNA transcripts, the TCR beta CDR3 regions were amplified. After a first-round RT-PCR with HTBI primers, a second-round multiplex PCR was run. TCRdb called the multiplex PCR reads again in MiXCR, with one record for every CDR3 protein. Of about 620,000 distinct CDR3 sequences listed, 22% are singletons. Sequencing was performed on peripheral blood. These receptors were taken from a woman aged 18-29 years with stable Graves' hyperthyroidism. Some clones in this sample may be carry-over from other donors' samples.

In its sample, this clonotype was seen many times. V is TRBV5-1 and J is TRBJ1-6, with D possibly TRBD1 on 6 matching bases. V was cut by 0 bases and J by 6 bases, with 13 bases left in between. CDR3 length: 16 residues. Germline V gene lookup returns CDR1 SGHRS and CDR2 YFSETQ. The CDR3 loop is CASSLVRQGSNSPLHF. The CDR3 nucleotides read TGCGCCAGCAGCTTGGTTCGGCAGGGGAGTAATTCACCCCTCCACTTT. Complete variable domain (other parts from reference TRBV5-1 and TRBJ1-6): KAGVTQTPRYLIKTRGQQVTLSCSPISGHRSVSWYQQTPGQGLQFLFEYFSETQRNKGNFPGRFSGRQFSNSRSEMNVSTLELGDSALYLCASSLVRQGSNSPLHFGNGTRLTVT.

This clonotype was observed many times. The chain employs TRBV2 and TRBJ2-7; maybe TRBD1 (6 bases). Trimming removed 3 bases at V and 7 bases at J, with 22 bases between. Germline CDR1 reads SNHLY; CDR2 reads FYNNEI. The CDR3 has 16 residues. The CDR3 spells CASSESKGRGPWEQYF. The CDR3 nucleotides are TGTGCCAGCAGTGAGTCGAAGGGCAGGGGACCCTGGGAGCAGTACTTC.

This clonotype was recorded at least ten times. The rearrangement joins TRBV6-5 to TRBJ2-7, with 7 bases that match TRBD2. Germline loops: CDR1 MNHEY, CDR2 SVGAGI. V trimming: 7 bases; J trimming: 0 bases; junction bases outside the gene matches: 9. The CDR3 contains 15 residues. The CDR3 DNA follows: TGTGCCAGCACTCACTCGCGGGGGTTCTCCTACGAGCAGTACTTC. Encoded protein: CASTHSRGFSYEQYF.

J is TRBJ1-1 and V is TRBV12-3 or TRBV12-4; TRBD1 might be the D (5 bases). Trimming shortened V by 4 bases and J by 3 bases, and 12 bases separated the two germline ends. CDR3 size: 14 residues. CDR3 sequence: CASSYGGSDTEAFF. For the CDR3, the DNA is TGTGCCAGCAGTTACGGGGGATCGGACACTGAAGCTTTCTTT.

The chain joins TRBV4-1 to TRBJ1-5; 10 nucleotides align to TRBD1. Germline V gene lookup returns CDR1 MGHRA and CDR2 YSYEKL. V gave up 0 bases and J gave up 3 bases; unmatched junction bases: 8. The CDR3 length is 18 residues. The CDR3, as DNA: TGCGCCAGCAGCCAAGAAAGGGGGGGACAGGGGAACAATCAGCCCCAGCATTTT. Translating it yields CASSQERGGQGNNQPQHF.

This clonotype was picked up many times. CDR3 sequence reads: CSASVGGRGNEQYF. The CDR3 coding sequence is TGCAGTGCTAGCGTAGGGGGCAGGGGAAACGAGCAGTACTTC. The chain links TRBV20-1 to TRBJ2-7, with 7 nucleotides matching TRBD1. The CDR3 totals 14 residues. Unmatched junction bases numbered 10, after V lost 3 bases and J lost 5 bases. Looked up from germline, CDR1 is DFQATT and CDR2 is SNEGSKA (reference sequence).

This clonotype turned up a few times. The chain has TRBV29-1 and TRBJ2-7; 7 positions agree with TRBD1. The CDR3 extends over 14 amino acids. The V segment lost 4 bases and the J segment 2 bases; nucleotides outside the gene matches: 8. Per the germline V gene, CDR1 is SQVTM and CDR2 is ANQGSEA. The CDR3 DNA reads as TGCAGCGTTGGGGGTGGGCAGGGGGCCTACGAGCAGTACTTC. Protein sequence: CSVGGGQGAYEQYF.

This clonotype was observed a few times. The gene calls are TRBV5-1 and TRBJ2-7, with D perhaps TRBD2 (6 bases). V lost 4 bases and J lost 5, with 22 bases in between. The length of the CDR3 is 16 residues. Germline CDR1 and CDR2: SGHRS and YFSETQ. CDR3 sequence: CASSPMLDLATNEQYF. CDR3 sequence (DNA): TGCGCCAGCAGCCCGATGCTTGACCTAGCGACAAACGAGCAGTACTTC.

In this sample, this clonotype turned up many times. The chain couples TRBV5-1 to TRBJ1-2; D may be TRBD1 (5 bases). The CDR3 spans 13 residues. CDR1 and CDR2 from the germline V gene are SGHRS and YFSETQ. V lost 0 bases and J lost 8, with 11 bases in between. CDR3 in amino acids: CASSLAGVSGYTF. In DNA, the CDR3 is TGCGCCAGCAGCTTGGCGGGGGTGAGCGGCTACACCTTC.

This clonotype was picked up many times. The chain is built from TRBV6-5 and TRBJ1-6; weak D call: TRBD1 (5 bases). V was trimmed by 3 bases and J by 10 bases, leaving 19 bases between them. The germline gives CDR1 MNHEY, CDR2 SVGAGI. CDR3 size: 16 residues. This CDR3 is CASSYRGDVEESPLHF. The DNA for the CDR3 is TGTGCCAGCAGTTATCGGGGGGACGTTGAGGAATCACCCCTCCACTTT.

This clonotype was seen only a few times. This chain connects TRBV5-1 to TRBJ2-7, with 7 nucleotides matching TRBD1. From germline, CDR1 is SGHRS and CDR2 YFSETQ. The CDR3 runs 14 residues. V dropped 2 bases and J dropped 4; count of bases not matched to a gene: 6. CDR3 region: CASSFSGTDYEQYF. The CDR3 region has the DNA TGCGCCAGCAGCTTTTCCGGGACAGATTACGAGCAGTACTTC.

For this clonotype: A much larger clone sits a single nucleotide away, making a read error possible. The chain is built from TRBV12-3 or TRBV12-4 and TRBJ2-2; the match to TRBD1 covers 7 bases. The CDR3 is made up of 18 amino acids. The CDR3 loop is CASSRLTGLGERTGELCF. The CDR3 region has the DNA TGTGCCAGCAGCCGCCTGACAGGGTTGGGTGAGCGCACCGGGGAGCTGTGTTTT.

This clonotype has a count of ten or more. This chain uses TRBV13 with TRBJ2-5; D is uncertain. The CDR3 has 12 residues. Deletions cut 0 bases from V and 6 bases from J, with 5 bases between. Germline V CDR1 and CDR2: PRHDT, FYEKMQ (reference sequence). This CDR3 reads CASSLGYQTQYF. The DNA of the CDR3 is TGTGCCAGCAGCTTAGGATACCAGACCCAGTACTTC.